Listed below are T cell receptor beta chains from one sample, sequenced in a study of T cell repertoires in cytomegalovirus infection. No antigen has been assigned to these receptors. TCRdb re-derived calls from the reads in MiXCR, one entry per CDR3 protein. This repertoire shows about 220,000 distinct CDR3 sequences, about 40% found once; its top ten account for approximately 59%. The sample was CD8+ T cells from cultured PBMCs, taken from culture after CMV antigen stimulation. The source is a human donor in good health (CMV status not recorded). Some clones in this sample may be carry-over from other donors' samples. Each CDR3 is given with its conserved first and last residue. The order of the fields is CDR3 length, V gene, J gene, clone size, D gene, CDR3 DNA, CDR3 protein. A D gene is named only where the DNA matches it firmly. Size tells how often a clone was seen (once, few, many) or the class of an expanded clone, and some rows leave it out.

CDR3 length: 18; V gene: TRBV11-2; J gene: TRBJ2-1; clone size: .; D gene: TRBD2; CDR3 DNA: TGTGCCAGCACACAGCGGGGGAGCGGGAACCGCATGAGGAATGAGCAGTTCTTC; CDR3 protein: CASTQRGSGNRMRNEQFF
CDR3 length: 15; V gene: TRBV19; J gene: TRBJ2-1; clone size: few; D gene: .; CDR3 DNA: TGTGCCAGTAGTATATCAGGGTCGGGCTACAATGAGCAGTTCTTC; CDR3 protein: CASSISGSGYNEQFF
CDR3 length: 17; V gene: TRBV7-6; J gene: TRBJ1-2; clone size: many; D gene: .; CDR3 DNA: TGTGCCAGCAGCTTAGTGCTGCAGGGGCGAGCTAACTATGGCTACACCTTC; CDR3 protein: CASSLVLQGRANYGYTF
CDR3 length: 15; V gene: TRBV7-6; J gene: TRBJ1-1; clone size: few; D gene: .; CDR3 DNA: TGTGCCAGCAGCTTAGCAGGGCGGAGCAACACTGAAGCTTTCTTT; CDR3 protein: CASSLAGRSNTEAFF
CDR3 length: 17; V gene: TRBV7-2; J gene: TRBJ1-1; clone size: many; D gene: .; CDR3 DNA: TGTGCCAGCAGCTTGGGATATTACGGGACATTTGGAACTGAAGCTTTCTTT; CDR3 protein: CASSLGYYGTFGTEAFF
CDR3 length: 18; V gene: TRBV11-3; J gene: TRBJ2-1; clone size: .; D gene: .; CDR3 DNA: TGTGCCAGCAGCTTAGATCCCGGGACCGAAAGCTCCTACAATGAGCAGTTCTTC; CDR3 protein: CASSLDPGTESSYNEQFF
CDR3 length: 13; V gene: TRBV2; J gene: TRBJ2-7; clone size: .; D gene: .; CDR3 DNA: TGTGCCAGCAGTGCTGGACTTCTAGACGAGCAGTACTTC; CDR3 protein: CASSAGLLDEQYF
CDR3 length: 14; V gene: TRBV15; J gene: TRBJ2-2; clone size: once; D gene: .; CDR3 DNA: TGTGCCACCAGCAGCCGGGAGAGCACCGGGGAGCTGTTTTTT; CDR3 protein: CATSSRESTGELFF
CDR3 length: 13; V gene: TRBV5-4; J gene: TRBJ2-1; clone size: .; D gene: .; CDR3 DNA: TGTGCCAGCAGCAGAGCGGGCTACAATGAGCAGTTCTTC; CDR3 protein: CASSRAGYNEQFF
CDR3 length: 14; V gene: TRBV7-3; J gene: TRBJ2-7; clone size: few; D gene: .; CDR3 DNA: TGTGCCAGCAGCTTAACCGCAGGGAATAGAGAGCAGTACTTC; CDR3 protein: CASSLTAGNREQYF
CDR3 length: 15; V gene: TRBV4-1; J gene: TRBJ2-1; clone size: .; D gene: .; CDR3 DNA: TGTGCCAGCAGCCAAGACGGCAGCCAGGGGAATGAGCAGTTCTTC; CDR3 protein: CASSQDGSQGNEQFF
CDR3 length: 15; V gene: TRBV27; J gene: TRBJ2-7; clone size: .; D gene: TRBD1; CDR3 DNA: TGTGCCAGCAGTCGGGACAGGGCCCTATCCTACGAGCAGTACTTC; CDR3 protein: CASSRDRALSYEQYF
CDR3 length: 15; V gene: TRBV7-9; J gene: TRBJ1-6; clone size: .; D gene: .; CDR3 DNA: TGTGCCAGCAGCCCCCTCGAAAGGGTCAATTCACCCCTCCACTTT; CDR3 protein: CASSPLERVNSPLHF
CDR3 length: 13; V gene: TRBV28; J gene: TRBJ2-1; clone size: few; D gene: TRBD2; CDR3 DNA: TGTCATAGCCGGGGGGGCCCCTACAATGAGCAGTTCTTC; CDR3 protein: CHSRGGPYNEQFF
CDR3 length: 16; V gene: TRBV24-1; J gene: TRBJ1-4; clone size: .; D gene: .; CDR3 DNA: TGTGCCACCAGTGATTATCACGGAGCGACTAATGAAAAACTGTTTTTT; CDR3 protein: CATSDYHGATNEKLFF
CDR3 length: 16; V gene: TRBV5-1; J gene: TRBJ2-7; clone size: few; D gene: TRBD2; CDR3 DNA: TGCGCCAGCAGCCACCCCCTAGCGGGGGGATCCTACGAGCAGTACTTC; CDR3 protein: CASSHPLAGGSYEQYF
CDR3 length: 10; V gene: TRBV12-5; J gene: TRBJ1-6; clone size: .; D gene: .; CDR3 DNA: TGTGCTAGTGGTTTCCTACCCCTCCACTTT; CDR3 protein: CASGFLPLHF
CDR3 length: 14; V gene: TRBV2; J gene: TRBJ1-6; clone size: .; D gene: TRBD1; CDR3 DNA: TGTGCCAGCAGTTGGACAGGATCGAATTCACCCCTCCACTTT; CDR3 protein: CASSWTGSNSPLHF
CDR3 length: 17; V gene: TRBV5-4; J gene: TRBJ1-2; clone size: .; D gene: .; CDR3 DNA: TGTGCCAGCAGCTTGGCCGGTACAGGCTCAACAGTACGTGGCTACACCTTC; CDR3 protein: CASSLAGTGSTVRGYTF
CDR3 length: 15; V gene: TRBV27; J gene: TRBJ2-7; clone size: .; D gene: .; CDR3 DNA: TGTGCCAGCAGTTCCCCCCTCCGGGGGACCTACGAGCAGTACTTC; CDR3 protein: CASSSPLRGTYEQYF
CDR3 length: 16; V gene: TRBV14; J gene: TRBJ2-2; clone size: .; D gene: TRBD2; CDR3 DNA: TGTGCCAGCAGCCCTACCAGCGGGGCGAACACCGGGGAGCTGTTTTTT; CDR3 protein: CASSPTSGANTGELFF
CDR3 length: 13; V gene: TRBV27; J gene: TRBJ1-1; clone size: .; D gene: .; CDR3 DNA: TGTGCCACCCTAGGGAGGACGTGGACTGAAGCTTTCTTT; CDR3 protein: CATLGRTWTEAFF
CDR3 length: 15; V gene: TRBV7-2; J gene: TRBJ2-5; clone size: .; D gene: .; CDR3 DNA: TGTGCCAGCAGCCCGTCCGACTGGGGCCAAGAGACCCAGTACTTC; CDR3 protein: CASSPSDWGQETQYF
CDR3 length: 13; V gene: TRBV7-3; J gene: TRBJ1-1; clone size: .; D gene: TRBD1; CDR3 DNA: TGTGCCAGCAGCTCAGGGGGCGGTTCTGAAGCTTTCTTT; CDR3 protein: CASSSGGGSEAFF
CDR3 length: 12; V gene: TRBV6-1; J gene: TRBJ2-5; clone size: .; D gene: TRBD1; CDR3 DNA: TGTGCCAGCAGTGATCAGACAGGGGACCAGTACTTC; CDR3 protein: CASSDQTGDQYF
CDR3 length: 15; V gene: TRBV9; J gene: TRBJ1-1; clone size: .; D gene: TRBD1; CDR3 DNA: TGTGCCAGCAGCTTTAGACAGGGTCTAGACACTGAAGCTTTCTTT; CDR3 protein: CASSFRQGLDTEAFF
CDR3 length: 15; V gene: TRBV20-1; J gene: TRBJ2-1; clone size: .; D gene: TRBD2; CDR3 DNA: TGCAGTGCTCACCGCGTAGCGGGAGATGACTATGAGCAGTTCTTC; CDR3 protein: CSAHRVAGDDYEQFF
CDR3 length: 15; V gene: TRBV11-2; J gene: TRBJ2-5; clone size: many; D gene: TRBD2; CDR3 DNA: TGTGCCAGCATGGCAAGCGGGAGGGACCAAGAGACCCAGTACTTC; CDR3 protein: CASMASGRDQETQYF